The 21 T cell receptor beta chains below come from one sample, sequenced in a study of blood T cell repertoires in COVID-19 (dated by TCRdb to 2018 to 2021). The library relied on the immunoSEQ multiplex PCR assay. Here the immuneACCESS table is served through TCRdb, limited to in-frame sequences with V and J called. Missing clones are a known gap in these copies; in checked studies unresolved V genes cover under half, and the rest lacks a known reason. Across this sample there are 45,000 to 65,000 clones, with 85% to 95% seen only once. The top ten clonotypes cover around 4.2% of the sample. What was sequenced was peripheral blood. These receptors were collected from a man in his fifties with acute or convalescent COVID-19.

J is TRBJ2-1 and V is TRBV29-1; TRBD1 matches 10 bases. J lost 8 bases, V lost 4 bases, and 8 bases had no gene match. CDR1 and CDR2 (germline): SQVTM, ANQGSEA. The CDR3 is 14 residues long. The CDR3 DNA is TGCAGCGTTGTGCCCGGGACAGGGGTGGATGAGCAGTTCTTC. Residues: CSVVPGTGVDEQFF.

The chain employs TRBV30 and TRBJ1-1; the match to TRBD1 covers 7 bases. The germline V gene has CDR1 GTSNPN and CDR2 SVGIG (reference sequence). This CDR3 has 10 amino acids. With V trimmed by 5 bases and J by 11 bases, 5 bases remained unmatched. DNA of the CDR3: TGTGCCTGGGGTGGCAGGGGGGCTTTCTTT. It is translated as CAWGGRGAFF.

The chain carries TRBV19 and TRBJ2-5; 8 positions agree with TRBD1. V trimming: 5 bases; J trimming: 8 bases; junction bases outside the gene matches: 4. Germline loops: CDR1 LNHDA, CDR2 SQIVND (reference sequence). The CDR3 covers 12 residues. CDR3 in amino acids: CASSVTGGTQYF. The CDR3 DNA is TGTGCCAGTAGTGTAACAGGGGGAACCCAGTACTTC.

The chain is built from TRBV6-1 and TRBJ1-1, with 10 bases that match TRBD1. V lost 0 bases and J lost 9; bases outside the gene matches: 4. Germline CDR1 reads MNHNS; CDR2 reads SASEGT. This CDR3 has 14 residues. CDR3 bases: TGTGCCAGCAGTGAAGCGCGGGACAGGGGAAAAGCTTTCTTT. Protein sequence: CASSEARDRGKAFF.

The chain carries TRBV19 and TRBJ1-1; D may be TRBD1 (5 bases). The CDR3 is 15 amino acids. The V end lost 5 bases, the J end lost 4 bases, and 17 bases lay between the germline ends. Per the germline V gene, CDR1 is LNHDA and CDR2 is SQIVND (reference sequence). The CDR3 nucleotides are TGTGCCAGTAGTGCCCGCCAGGGTAAGGCCACTGAAGCTTTCTTT. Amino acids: CASSARQGKATEAFF.

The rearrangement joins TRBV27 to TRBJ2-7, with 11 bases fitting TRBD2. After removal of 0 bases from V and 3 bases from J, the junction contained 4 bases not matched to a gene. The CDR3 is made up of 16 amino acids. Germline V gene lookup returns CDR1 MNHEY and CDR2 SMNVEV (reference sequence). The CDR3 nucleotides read TGTGCCAGCAGTTTATCGACTAGCGGGAATATCTACGAGCAGTACTTC. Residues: CASSLSTSGNIYEQYF.

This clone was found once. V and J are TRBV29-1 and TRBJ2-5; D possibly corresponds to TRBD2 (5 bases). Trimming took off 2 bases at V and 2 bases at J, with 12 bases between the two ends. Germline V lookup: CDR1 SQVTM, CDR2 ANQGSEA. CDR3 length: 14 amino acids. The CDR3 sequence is CSVETGWEQETQYF. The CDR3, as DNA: TGCAGCGTTGAAACTGGGTGGGAGCAAGAGACCCAGTACTTC.

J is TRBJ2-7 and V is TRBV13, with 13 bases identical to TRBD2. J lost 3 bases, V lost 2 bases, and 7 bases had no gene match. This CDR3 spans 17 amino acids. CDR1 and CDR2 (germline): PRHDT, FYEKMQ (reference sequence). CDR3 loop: CASSLRLAGGLGYEQYF. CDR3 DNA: TGTGCCAGCAGCTTAAGACTAGCGGGAGGTCTTGGCTACGAGCAGTACTTC.

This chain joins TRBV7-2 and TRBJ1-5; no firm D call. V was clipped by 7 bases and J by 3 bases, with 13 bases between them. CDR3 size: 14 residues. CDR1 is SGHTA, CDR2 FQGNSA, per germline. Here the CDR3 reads CASNRGGNNQPQHF. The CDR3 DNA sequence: TGTGCCAGCAACCGCGGAGGGAACAATCAGCCCCAGCATTTT.

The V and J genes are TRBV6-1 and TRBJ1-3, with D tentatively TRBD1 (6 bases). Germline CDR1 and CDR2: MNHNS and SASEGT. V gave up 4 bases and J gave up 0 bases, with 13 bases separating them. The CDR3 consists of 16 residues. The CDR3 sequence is CASSATGASSGNTIYF. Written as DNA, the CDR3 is TGTGCCAGCAGTGCGACAGGAGCCAGCTCTGGAAACACCATATATTTT.

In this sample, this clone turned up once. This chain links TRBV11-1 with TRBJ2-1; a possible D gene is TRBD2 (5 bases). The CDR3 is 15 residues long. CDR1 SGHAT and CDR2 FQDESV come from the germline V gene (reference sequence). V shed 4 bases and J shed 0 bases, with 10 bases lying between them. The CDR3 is CASSSGGSSYNEQFF. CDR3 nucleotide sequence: TGTGCCAGCAGCTCTGGTGGGAGCTCCTACAATGAGCAGTTCTTC.

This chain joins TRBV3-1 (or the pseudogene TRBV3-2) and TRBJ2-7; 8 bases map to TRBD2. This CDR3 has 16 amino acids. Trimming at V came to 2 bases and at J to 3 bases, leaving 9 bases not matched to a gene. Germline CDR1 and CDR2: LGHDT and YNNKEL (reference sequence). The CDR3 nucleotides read TGTGCCAGCAGCCAATATACGGCGGGAGGAAGCTACGAGCAGTACTTC. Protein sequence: CASSQYTAGGSYEQYF.

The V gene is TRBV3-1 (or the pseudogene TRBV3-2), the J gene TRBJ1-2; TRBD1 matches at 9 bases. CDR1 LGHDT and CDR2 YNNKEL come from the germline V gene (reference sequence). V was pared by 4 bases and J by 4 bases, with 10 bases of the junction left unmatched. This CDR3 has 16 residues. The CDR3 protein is CASSRKGQGFGYGYTF. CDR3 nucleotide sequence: TGTGCCAGCAGCCGAAAGGGACAGGGTTTCGGCTATGGCTACACCTTC.

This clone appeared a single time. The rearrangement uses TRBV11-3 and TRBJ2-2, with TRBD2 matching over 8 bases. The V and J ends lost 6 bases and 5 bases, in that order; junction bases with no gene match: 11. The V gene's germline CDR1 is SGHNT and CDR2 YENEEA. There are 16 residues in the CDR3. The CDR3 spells CASRARAGEGTGELFF. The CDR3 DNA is TGTGCCAGCAGGGCACGAGCGGGAGAGGGGACCGGGGAGCTGTTTTTT.

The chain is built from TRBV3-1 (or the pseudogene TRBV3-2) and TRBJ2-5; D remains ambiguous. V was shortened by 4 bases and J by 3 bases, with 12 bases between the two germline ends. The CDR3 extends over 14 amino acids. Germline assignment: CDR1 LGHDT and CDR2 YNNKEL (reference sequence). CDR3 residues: CASSRVRNKETQYF. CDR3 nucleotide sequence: TGTGCCAGCAGCCGGGTGCGGAATAAAGAGACCCAGTACTTC.

DNA of the CDR3: TGCGCCAGCAGCCGCTCCTACGAGCAGTACTTC. Its protein is CASSRSYEQYF. The genes are TRBV5-1 and TRBJ2-7; D ambiguous. CDR3 length: 11 amino acids. The V end was cut by 4 bases, the J end by 0 bases, with 2 bases between. Germline V lookup: CDR1 SGHRS, CDR2 YFSETQ.

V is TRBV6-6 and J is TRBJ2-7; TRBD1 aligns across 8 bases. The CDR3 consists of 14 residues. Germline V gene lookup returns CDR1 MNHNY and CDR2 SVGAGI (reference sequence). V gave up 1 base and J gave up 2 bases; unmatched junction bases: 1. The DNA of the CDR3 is TGTGCCAGCAGTTACTGGACAGGGCCCTACGAGCAGTACTTC. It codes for CASSYWTGPYEQYF.

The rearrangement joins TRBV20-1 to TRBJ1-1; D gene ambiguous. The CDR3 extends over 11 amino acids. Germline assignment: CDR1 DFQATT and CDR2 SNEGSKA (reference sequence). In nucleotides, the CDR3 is TGCAGCCCTGGCCGGAACACTGAAGCTTTCTTT. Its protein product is CSPGRNTEAFF.

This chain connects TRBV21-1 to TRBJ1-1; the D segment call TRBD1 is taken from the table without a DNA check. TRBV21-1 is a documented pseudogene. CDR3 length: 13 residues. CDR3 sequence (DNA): TGTGCCAGCGGGGGACAGGGCGGGGCTGAAGCTTTCTTT. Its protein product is CASGGQGGAEAFF.

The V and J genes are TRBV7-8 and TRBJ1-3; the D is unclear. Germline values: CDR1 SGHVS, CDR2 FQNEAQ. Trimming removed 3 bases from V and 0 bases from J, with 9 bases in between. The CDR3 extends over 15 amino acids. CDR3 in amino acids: CASSFGPFSGNTIYF. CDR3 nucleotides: TGTGCCAGCAGCTTCGGTCCCTTCTCTGGAAACACCATATATTTT.

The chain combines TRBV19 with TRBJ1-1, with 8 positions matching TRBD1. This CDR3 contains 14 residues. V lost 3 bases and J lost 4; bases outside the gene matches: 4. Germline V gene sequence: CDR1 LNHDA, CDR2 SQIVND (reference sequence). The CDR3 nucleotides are TGTGCCAGTAGTATTGACAGGGGAGGCACTGAAGCTTTCTTT. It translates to CASSIDRGGTEAFF.